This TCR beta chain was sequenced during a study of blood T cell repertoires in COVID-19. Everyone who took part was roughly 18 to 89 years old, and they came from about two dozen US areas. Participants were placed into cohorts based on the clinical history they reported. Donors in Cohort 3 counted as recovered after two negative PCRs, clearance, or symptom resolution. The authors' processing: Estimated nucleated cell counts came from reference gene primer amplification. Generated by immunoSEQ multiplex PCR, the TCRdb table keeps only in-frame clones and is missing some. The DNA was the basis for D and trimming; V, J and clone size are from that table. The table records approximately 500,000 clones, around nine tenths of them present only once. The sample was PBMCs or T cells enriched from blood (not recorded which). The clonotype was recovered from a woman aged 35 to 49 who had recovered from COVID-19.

In DNA, the CDR3 is TGTGCCAGCAGCTCCGAAATTGGGCTAGCGGGAACAGATACGCAGTATTTT. Translated: CASSSEIGLAGTDTQYF. This chain joins TRBV7-9 and TRBJ2-3; 9 bases are shared with TRBD2. The CDR3 is made up of 17 amino acids. V lost 4 bases, J lost 3 bases, and 11 bases stayed unmatched. Germline CDR1 is SEHNR and CDR2 is FQNEAQ (reference sequence).